One T cell receptor beta chain is described in this entry. This sample was taken from a study of OX40 agonist ivuxolimab in advanced cancers. This CDR3 is 16 amino acids long. Repertoires were generated with immunoSEQ multiplex PCR, while TCRdb's copy carries only in-frame clones and drops some. The table has tens of thousands of clones, around nine tenths seen once. The chain employs TRBV7-5 and TRBJ1-4. TRBV7-5 is designated a pseudogene. The origin of this receptor is an adult with an advanced solid tumor such as melanoma, head and neck, liver or kidney cancer. This material consisted of CD4+ or CD8+ T cells sorted from blood, taken in a trial of the OX40 agonist ivuxolimab. CDR3 sequence reads: CVRSLANRGCNEKLFF. CDR3 nucleotides: TGTGTCAGAAGCTTAGCGAACCGGGGCTGTAATGAAAAACTGTTTTTT.